This T cell receptor (beta chain) was profiled in a study of blood T cell repertoires in COVID-19. Across the study: Sample material is recorded as cDNA or gDNA derived from T cells, B-cell-depleted T cells, or PBMCs.

Per the authors' pipeline: Cell counts per sample came from amplifying reference gene primers. Only in-frame clones appear in the TCRdb table, and some are missing; sequencing was by immunoSEQ multiplex PCR. The V and J calls and clone size are taken from that table; D and trimming were inferred from the DNA. The table has 140,000 to 150,000 clones, around 87% seen once; the top ten hold around 6.3%. The CDR3 is 13 residues long. Germline CDR1 LNHDA, CDR2 SQIVND (reference sequence). Trimming took 0 bases from V and 8 from J, leaving 7 bases between them. The gene calls are TRBV19 and TRBJ1-4; D gene unclear. Sequenced sample: peripheral blood. The clonotype comes from a man older than 75 with acute or convalescent COVID-19. The CDR3: CASSIDLQEKLFF. The CDR3 coding sequence is TGTGCCAGTAGTATAGATCTACAGGAAAAACTGTTTTTT. Based on the CDR3 plus reference TRBV19 and TRBJ1-4, the full variable domain is DGGITQSPKYLFRKEGQNVTLSCEQNLNHDAMYWYRQDPGQGLRLIYYSQIVNDFQKGDIAEGYSVSREKKESFPLTVTSAQKNPTAFYLCASSIDLQEKLFFGSGTQLSVL.